The 12 T cell receptor beta chains in this list originate from one sample, sequenced in a study of T cell responses to AZD1222 COVID-19 vaccine. Data came from immunoSEQ multiplex PCR; TCRdb stores just in-frame clones and leaves some out. The sample carries approximately 70,000 clones, about 80% recorded once. Source: peripheral blood, taken 28 days after the second AZD1222 dose. Source of these receptors: an adult who received the AZD1222 COVID-19 vaccine.

There are a few counts of this clone. This chain connects TRBV5-5 to TRBJ1-6; D ambiguous. The CDR3 totals 13 residues. Trimming pared 4 bases from V and 5 bases from J, leaving 7 bases between. The germline CDR1 and CDR2 sequences are SGHKS and YYEKEE (reference sequence). The CDR3 region has the DNA TGTGCCAGCAGCAGAGGAAATAATTCACCCCTCCACTTT. It codes for CASSRGNNSPLHF.

The DNA for the CDR3 is TGTGCCAGCAGTTTAGGGCCTGGGGAAGGATTAACCGGGGAGCTGTTTTTT. Its translation is CASSLGPGEGLTGELFF. The chain is built from TRBV28 and TRBJ2-2; D unresolved. This CDR3 is 17 amino acids long. Trimming removed 2 bases from V and 5 bases from J, with 18 bases in between. The V gene's germline CDR1 is MDHEN and CDR2 SYDVKM. Filled out from reference TRBV28 and TRBJ2-2, the complete variable domain reads DVKVTQSSRYLVKRTGEKVFLECVQDMDHENMFWYRQDPGLGLRLIYFSYDVKMKEKGDIPEGYSVSREKKERFSLILESASTNQTSMYLCASSLGPGEGLTGELFFGEGSRLTVL.

V is TRBV2 and J is TRBJ1-1; the D gene is possibly TRBD1 (5 bases). Germline CDR1 SNHLY, CDR2 FYNNEI. The CDR3 consists of 13 residues. The V end was cut by 10 bases, the J end by 1 base, with 13 bases between. CDR3 DNA: TGTGCCACCTCCCGCGACAGGAACACTGAAGCTTTCTTT. Translated, it gives CATSRDRNTEAFF.

V and J are TRBV4-1 and TRBJ1-6; tentatively, D is TRBD1 (5 bases). V was shortened by 4 bases and J by 0 bases, with 16 bases between the two germline ends. The V gene's germline CDR1 is MGHRA and CDR2 YSYEKL. The CDR3 length is 18 residues. CDR3 in amino acids: CASSPGTWPSSYNSPLHF. CDR3 in DNA: TGCGCCAGCAGCCCCGGGACGTGGCCCAGCTCCTATAATTCACCCCTCCACTTT.

This sequence joins TRBV19 and TRBJ2-1, with D perhaps TRBD1 (5 bases). This CDR3 has 15 residues. The germline CDR1 and CDR2 sequences are LNHDA and SQIVND (reference sequence). Trimming removed 4 bases from V and 10 bases from J, with 20 bases in between. CDR3 nucleotide sequence: TGTGCCAGTAGTAAGTGGGGCACAGTCGGTAGCGAGCAGTTCTTC. Translated, it gives CASSKWGTVGSEQFF.

The chain carries TRBV7-2 and TRBJ2-3; weak D call: TRBD2 (6 bases). The CDR3 spans 15 residues. V gave up 4 bases and J gave up 2 bases, with 13 bases separating them. Germline-derived CDR1 and CDR2 are SGHTA and FQGNSA. This CDR3 reads CASSSTGLYTDTQYF. DNA for the CDR3: TGTGCCAGCAGCTCCACGGGACTTTACACAGATACGCAGTATTTT.

The gene calls are TRBV7-9 and TRBJ2-6; TRBD1 agrees at 8 bases. Germline CDR1 reads SEHNR; CDR2 reads FQNEAQ (reference sequence). The trim removed 6 bases at V and 0 bases at J, leaving 10 bases unmatched. CDR3 size: 18 residues. CDR3 DNA: TGTGCCAGCAGTTTCCCGGGACAGGACCCCTCTGGGGCCAACGTCCTGACTTTC. This sequence encodes CASSFPGQDPSGANVLTF.

This clone was counted a few times. This sequence joins TRBV29-1 and TRBJ1-1; no clear D. The V end was cut by 5 bases, the J end by 4 bases, with 8 bases between. The CDR3 runs 11 residues. Germline values: CDR1 SQVTM, CDR2 ANQGSEA. CDR3 in amino acids: CSVRRATEAFF. The CDR3 nucleotides read TGCAGCGTTAGGAGGGCCACTGAAGCTTTCTTT. The variable domain in full, with the rest retrieved from reference TRBV29-1 and TRBJ1-1, is SAVISQKPSRDICQRGTSLTIQCQVDSQVTMMFWYRQQPGQSLTLIATANQGSEATYESGFVIDKFPISRPNLTFSTLTVSNMSPEDSSIYLCSVRRATEAFFGQGTRLTVV.

This chain links TRBV2 with TRBJ2-7, with 8 bases identical to TRBD2. Looked up from germline, CDR1 is SNHLY and CDR2 is FYNNEI. J gave up 3 bases and V 7 bases, and 2 bases lay outside the gene matches. The CDR3 length is 12 residues. CDR3 in DNA: TGTGCCAGCACAGCGGGGGTCTACGAGCAGTACTTC. It is translated as CASTAGVYEQYF.

The V gene is TRBV27, the J gene TRBJ1-6; no reliable D call. CDR1 and CDR2 from the germline V gene are MNHEY and SMNVEV (reference sequence). Trimming cost V 4 bases and J 6 bases, with 7 bases left between them. The CDR3 contains 13 residues. Written as DNA, the CDR3 is TGTGCCAGCAGTTGGAGTGTTAATTCACCCCTCCACTTT. Translation: CASSWSVNSPLHF.

The chain carries TRBV7-6 and TRBJ2-7; 11 positions agree with TRBD2. From germline, CDR1 is SGHVS and CDR2 FNYEAQ. The trim removed 5 bases at V and 3 bases at J, leaving 9 bases unmatched. The CDR3 is 16 amino acids. The CDR3 DNA follows: TGTGCCAGCAGCGAGTCGGCTAGCGGGGGGCACTACGAGCAGTACTTC. It yields the protein CASSESASGGHYEQYF.

This clone occurred once. The J gene is TRBJ1-3, the V gene TRBV7-9; D unresolved. This CDR3 has 15 residues. Per the germline V gene, CDR1 is SEHNR and CDR2 is FQNEAQ (reference sequence). V shed 3 bases and J shed 0 bases, with 9 bases lying between them. The CDR3 region is CASSFSGGSGNTIYF. DNA of the CDR3: TGTGCCAGCAGCTTTAGTGGCGGCTCTGGAAACACCATATATTTT.